This T cell receptor (beta chain) was sequenced in a study of T cells in localized non-small cell lung cancer. This CDR3 is built from 15 residues. Germline V gene data show CDR1 as MGHRA and CDR2 as YSYEKL. V lost 6 bases and J lost 7; bases outside the gene matches: 7. Study-wide results and caveats: Elevated circulating T cell density in blood was associated with longer overall survival. Uninvolved neighboring lung showed the greatest T cell clonality, exceeding tumor. Median detection of top 100 tumor clones in adjacent lung was about 60 clones.

To note about this clone: What it binds is unknown.

Sequenced by immunoSEQ multiplex PCR; TCRdb stores in-frame clones only, minus some. The sample lists around 140,000 clones, roughly nine tenths occurring once. This TCR was sampled from a female donor older than 55 with stage I lung adenocarcinoma. This chain connects TRBV4-1 to TRBJ2-1, with TRBD1 matching over 12 bases. This specimen was peripheral blood, taken before any cancer treatment. This CDR3 reads CASSHGTGGLNEQFF. In nucleotides, the CDR3 is TGCGCCAGCAGTCACGGGACAGGGGGCCTAAATGAGCAGTTCTTC.